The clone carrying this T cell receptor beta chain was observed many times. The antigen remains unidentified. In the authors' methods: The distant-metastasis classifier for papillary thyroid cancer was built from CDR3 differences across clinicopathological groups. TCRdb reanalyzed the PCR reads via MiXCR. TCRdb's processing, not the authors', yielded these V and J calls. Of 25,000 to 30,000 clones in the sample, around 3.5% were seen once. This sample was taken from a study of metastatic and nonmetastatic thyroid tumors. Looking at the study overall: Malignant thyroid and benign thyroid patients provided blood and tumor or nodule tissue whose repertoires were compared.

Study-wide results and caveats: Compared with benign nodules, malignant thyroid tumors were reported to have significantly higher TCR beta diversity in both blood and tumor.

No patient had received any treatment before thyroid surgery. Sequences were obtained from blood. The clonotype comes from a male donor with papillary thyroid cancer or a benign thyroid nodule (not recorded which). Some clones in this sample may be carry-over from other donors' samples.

In nucleotides, the CDR3 is TGTGCCAGCAGCGTAGATTGGGGACGGGAGACCCAGTACTTC. Amino acids: CASSVDWGRETQYF. V usage is TRBV9 and J usage is TRBJ2-5, with D possibly being TRBD1 or TRBD2 (5 bases each). Germline V CDR1 and CDR2: SGDLS, YYNGEE. The germline V and J ends were trimmed by 0 bases and 5 bases, with 11 bases remaining between them. CDR3 length equals 14 residues. The full variable domain, rest sourced from reference TRBV9 and TRBJ2-5, is DSGVTQTPKHLITATGQRVTLRCSPRSGDLSVYWYQQSLDQGLQFLIQYYNGEERAKGNILERFSAQQFPDLHSELNLSSLELGDSALYFCASSVDWGRETQYFGPGTRLLVL.